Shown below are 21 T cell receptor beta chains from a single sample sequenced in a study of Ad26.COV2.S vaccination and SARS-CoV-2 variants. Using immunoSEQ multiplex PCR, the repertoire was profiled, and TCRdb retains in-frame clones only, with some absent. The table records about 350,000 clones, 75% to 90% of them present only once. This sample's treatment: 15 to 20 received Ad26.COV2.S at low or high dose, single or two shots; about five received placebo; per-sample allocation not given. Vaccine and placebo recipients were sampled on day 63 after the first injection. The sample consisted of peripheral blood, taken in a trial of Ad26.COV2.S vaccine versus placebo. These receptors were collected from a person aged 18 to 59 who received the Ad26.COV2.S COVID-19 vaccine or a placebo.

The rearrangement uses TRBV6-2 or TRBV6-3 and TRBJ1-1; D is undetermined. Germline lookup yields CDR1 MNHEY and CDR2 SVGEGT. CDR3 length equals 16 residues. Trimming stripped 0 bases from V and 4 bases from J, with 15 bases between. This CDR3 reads CASSYSRRAESTEAFF. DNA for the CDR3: TGTGCCAGCAGTTACTCCAGGAGGGCGGAGAGCACTGAAGCTTTCTTT.

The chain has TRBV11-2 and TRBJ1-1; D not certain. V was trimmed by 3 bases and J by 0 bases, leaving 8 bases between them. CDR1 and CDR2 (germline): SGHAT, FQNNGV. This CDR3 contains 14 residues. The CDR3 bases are TGTGCCAGCAGCTTCCAGGCGCTGAACACTGAAGCTTTCTTT. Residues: CASSFQALNTEAFF.

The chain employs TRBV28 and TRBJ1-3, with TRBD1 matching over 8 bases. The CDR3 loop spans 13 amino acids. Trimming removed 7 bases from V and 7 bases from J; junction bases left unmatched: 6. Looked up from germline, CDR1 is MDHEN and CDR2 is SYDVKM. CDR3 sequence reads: CASKQGATNTIYF. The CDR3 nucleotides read TGTGCCAGCAAGCAGGGGGCCACGAACACCATATATTTT.

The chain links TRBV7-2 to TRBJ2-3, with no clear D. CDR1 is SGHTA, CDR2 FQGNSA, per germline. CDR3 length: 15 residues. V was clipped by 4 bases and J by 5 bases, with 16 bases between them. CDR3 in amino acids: CASSSMGLPRDTQYF. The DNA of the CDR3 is TGTGCCAGCAGCTCCATGGGCCTGCCGAGAGATACGCAGTATTTT.

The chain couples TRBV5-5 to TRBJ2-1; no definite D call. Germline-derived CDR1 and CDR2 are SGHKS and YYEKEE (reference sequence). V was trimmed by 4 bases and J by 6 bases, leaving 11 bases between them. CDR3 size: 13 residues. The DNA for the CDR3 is TGTGCCAGCAGCCACGTAAAGGTCAATGAGCAGTTCTTC. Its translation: CASSHVKVNEQFF.

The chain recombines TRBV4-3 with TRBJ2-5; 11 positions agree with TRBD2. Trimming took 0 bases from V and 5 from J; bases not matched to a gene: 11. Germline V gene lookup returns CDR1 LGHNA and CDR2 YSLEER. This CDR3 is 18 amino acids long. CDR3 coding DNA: TGCGCCAGCAGCCAAGAAGGGCTAGCGGGAGGTAATAGGGAGACCCAGTACTTC. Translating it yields CASSQEGLAGGNRETQYF.

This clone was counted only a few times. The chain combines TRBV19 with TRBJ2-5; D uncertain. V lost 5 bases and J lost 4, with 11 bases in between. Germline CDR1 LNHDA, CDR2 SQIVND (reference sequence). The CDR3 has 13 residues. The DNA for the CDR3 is TGTGCCAGTAGTCCTCCGGTTGGAGAGACCCAGTACTTC. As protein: CASSPPVGETQYF.

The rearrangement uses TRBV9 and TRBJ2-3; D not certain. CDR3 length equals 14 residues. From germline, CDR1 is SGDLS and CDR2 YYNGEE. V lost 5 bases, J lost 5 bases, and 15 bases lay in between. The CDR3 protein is CASRSTDPGDTQYF. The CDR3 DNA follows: TGTGCCAGCAGGTCTACCGACCCCGGAGATACGCAGTATTTT.

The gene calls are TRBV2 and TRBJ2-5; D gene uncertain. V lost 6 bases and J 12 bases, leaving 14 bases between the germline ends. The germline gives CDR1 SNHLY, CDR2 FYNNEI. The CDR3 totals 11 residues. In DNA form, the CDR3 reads TGTGCCAGCAGCGCAGGACGGTCTAAGTACTTC. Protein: CASSAGRSKYF.

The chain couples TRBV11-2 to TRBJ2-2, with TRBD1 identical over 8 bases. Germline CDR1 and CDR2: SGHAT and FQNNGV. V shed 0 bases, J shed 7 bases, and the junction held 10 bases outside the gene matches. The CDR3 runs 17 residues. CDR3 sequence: CASSLERAGGRGGELFF. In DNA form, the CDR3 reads TGTGCCAGCAGCTTAGAGAGGGCAGGGGGCCGAGGCGGGGAGCTGTTTTTT.

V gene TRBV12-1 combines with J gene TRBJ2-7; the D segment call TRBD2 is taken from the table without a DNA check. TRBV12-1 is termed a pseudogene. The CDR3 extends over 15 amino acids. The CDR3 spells CASSLTGLAAYEQYF. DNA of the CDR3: TGTGCCAGCAGCCTAACGGGACTAGCGGCCTACGAGCAGTACTTC.

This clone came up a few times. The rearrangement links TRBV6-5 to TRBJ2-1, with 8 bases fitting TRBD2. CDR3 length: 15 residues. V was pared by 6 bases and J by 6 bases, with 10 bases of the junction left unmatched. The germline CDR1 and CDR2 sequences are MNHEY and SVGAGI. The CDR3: CASRALAGGSNEQFF. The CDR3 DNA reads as TGTGCCAGCAGAGCGCTAGCGGGTGGTTCCAATGAGCAGTTCTTC.

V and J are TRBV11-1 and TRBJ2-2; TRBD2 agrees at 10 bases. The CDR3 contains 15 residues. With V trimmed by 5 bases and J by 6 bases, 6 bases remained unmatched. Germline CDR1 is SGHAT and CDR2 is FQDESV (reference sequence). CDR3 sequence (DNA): TGTGCCAGCAGCCGAGCCGGGACTAGCGCCGGGGAGCTGTTTTTT. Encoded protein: CASSRAGTSAGELFF.

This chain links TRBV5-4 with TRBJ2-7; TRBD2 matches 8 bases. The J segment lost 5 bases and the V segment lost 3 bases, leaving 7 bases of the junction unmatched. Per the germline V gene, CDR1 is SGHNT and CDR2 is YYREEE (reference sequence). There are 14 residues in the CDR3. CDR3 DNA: TGTGCCAGCAGCTCCGGGGACGGGGGGGACGAGCAGTACTTC. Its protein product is CASSSGDGGDEQYF.

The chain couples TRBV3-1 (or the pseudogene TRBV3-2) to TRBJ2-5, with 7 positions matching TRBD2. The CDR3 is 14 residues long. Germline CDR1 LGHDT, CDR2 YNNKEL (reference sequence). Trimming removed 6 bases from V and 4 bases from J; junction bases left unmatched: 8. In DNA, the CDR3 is TGTGCCAGCAGTCGGGTGGGGGGGACAGAGACCCAGTACTTC. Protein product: CASSRVGGTETQYF.

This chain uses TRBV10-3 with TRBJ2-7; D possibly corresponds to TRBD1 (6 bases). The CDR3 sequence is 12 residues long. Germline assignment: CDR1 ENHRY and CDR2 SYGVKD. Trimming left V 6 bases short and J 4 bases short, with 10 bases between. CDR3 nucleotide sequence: TGTGCCATCAGGGACAGCCTGTACGAGCAGTACTTC. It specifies CAIRDSLYEQYF.

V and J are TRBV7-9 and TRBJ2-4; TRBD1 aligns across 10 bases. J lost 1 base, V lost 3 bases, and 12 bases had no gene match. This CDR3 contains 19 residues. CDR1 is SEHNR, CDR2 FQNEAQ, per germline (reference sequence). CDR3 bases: TGTGCCAGCAGCTTGACCGGGACAGGGGAGGGGTTGGCCAAAAACATTCAGTACTTC. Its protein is CASSLTGTGEGLAKNIQYF. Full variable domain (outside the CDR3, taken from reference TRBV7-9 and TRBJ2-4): DTGVSQNPRHKITKRGQNVTFRCDPISEHNRLYWYRQTLGQGPEFLTYFQNEAQLEKSRLLSDRFSAERPKGSFSTLEIQRTEQGDSAMYLCASSLTGTGEGLAKNIQYFGAGTRLSVL.

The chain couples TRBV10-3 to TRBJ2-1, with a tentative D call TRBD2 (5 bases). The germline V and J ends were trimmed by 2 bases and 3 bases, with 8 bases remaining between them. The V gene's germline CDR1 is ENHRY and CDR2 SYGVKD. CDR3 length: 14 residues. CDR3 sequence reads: CAISEGGLYNEQFF. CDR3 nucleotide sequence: TGTGCCATCAGTGAGGGAGGACTCTACAATGAGCAGTTCTTC.

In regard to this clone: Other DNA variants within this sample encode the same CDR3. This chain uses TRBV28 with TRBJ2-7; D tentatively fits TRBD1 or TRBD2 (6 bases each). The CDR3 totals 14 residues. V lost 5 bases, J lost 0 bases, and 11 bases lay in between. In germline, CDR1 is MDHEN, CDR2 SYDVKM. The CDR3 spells CASSPGGFSYEQYF. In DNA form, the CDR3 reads TGTGCCAGCAGTCCCGGGGGCTTCTCCTACGAGCAGTACTTC.

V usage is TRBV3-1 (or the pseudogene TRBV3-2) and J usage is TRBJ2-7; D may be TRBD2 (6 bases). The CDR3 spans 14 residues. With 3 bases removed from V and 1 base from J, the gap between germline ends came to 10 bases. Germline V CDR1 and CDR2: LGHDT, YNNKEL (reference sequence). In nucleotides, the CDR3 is TGTGCCAGCAGCCAGAAAGGAGGGTCCTACGAGCAGTACTTC. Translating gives CASSQKGGSYEQYF.

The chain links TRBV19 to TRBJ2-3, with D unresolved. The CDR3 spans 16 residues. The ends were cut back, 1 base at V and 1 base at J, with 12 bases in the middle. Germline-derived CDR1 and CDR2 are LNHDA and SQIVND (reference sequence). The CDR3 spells CASSIVRLDRTDTQYF. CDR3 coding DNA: TGTGCCAGTAGTATAGTTAGACTCGACCGCACAGATACGCAGTATTTT.